This record looks at one TCR beta chain sequence and its context. This sample was taken from a study of blood T cells in healthy people across ages. It was with a sample-barcoded 5' primer and a J-beta primer mix that a second PCR of about 6 to 11 cycles was run. One entry per CDR3 protein, called by TCRdb with MiXCR from the 5' RACE reads. Found here are about 1.4 million distinct CDR3 sequences, approximately 63% of them singletons; the top ten hold 6.5% to 8.5%. The CDR3 is made up of 13 amino acids. J gave up 3 bases and V 9 bases, and 2 bases lay outside the gene matches. Germline CDR1 is MNHEY and CDR2 is SVGAGI. PBMCs numbering at least 6 million were isolated per sample.

The chain recombines TRBV6-5 with TRBJ2-7; TRBD2 matches at 13 bases. Sequenced material: blood. The source of this sequence is a man younger than 30 in good health. In nucleotides, the CDR3 is TGTGCCAGGGGACTAGCGGGGTTCTACGAGCAGTACTTC. As protein: CARGLAGFYEQYF.